The 29 T cell receptor beta chains given below trace back to one sample, sequenced in a study of vaccination and CD4 T cells after COVID-19. The Oncomine TCR Beta short-read assay was what sequenced the DNA obtained from cultured CD4+ T cells. Each CDR3 protein is one row after TCRdb ran MiXCR on the PCR reads. The table has about 12,000 distinct CDR3 sequences, 53% seen once. Their specific antigens are unknown. Treatment specified: roughly ten-day PBMC culture with coronavirus spike peptide pools or control peptides (ViraFEST assay). The sequencing input was CD4+ T cells from blood, cultured in vitro. The receptors were gathered from a human donor who had recovered from COVID-19.

The V gene is TRBV6-1, the J gene TRBJ2-7; the D gene is possibly TRBD1 (5 bases). Between the trimmed V and J ends, which lost 6 bases and 0 bases, there was a span of 9 bases. This CDR3 is built from 13 residues. The germline V gene encodes CDR1 MNHNS and CDR2 SASEGT. DNA of the CDR3: TGTGCCAGCAGGAGACAGAGCTCCTACGAGCAGTACTTC. This gives the protein CASRRQSSYEQYF.

This chain links TRBV28 with TRBJ1-1, with D perhaps TRBD1 (6 bases). Germline V gene sequence: CDR1 MDHEN, CDR2 SYDVKM. CDR3 length: 16 residues. V gave up 5 bases and J gave up 5 bases, with 21 bases separating them. CDR3 sequence: CASSISPPRGRTEAFF. CDR3 DNA sequence: TGTGCCAGCAGTATCAGCCCGCCCCGGGGGCGGACTGAAGCTTTCTTT. Full variable domain (rest looked up from reference TRBV28 and TRBJ1-1): DVKVTQSSRYLVKRTGEKVFLECVQDMDHENMFWYRQDPGLGLRLIYFSYDVKMKEKGDIPEGYSVSREKKERFSLILESASTNQTSMYLCASSISPPRGRTEAFFGQGTRLTVV.

The chain combines TRBV27 with TRBJ2-7; 11 nucleotides line up with TRBD2. The CDR3 consists of 16 residues. V trimming: 6 bases; J trimming: 2 bases; junction bases outside the gene matches: 9. CDR1 is MNHEY and CDR2 is SMNVEV in the germline V gene (reference sequence). DNA of the CDR3: TGTGCCAGCAGCCCCCACGGTAGCGGGAGGGCCTACGAGCAGTACTTC. Encoded protein: CASSPHGSGRAYEQYF.

The chain is built from TRBV28 and TRBJ1-4; TRBD1 is a possible D gene (6 bases). Looked up from germline, CDR1 is MDHEN and CDR2 is SYDVKM. CDR3 size: 13 residues. V lost 7 bases, J lost 8 bases, and 14 bases lay in between. CDR3 loop: CASKGGVGEKLFF. CDR3 DNA sequence: TGTGCCAGCAAAGGGGGGGTTGGAGAAAAACTGTTTTTT.

The J gene is TRBJ1-5, the V gene TRBV2, with 8 bases matching TRBD1. The CDR3 is 14 amino acids. The V gene's germline CDR1 is SNHLY and CDR2 FYNNEI. J was trimmed by 3 bases and V by 6 bases; bases with no gene match: 4. This CDR3 is CASRGTGLNQPQHF. The CDR3 DNA follows: TGTGCCAGCAGGGGGACAGGCCTCAATCAGCCCCAGCATTTT.

V is TRBV7-8 and J is TRBJ1-5; weak D call: TRBD1 (5 bases). This CDR3 contains 15 residues. Germline values: CDR1 SGHVS, CDR2 FQNEAQ. The ends were cut back, 1 base at V and 0 bases at J, with 7 bases in the middle. The CDR3 bases are TGTGCCAGCAGCTTAGGACAGTTTAGCAATCAGCCCCAGCATTTT. It encodes CASSLGQFSNQPQHF.

CDR3 sequence: CASSPTSGGREQYF. CDR3 sequence (DNA): TGTGCCAGTAGTCCGACTAGCGGGGGTCGCGAGCAGTACTTC. The V call is TRBV19, the J call TRBJ2-7; 12 nucleotides agree with TRBD2. Germline CDR1 is LNHDA and CDR2 is SQIVND (reference sequence). V lost 5 bases, J lost 6 bases, and 5 bases stayed unmatched. The CDR3 has 14 residues.

This clonotype has only a few counts. This chain joins TRBV15 and TRBJ2-5; 7 bases are shared with TRBD2. This CDR3 is 14 amino acids long. Germline V gene data show CDR1 as LNHNV and CDR2 as YYDKDF (reference sequence). J was trimmed by 3 bases and V by 1 base; bases with no gene match: 2. In DNA, the CDR3 is TGTGCCACCAGCAGAGGTCTAGCGGAAGAGACCCAGTACTTC. This translates into CATSRGLAEETQYF.

This chain uses TRBV27 with TRBJ1-1, with D possibly TRBD1 on 5 matching bases. Between the trimmed V and J ends, which lost 8 bases and 6 bases, there was a span of 25 bases. Looked up from germline, CDR1 is MNHEY and CDR2 is SMNVEV (reference sequence). The CDR3 covers 16 residues. For the CDR3, the DNA is TGTGCCAGCCGCGGCGATCTCCGGGGCGGGTACGCTGAAGCTTTCTTT. Protein product: CASRGDLRGGYAEAFF.

This sequence joins TRBV18 and TRBJ2-7; possibly TRBD1 for D (6 bases). Germline assignment: CDR1 KGHSH and CDR2 LQKENI. The V and J ends lost 3 bases and 7 bases respectively, with 19 bases between them. This CDR3 is 15 amino acids long. CDR3 region: CASSPGQRSLTEQYF. For the CDR3, the DNA is TGTGCCAGCTCACCTGGACAGCGAAGTTTAACGGAGCAGTACTTC. The complete variable domain, with remaining parts taken from reference TRBV18 and TRBJ2-7, reads NAGVMQNPRHLVRRRGQEARLRCSPMKGHSHVYWYRQLPEEGLKFMVYLQKENIIDESGMPKERFSAEFPKEGPSILRIQQVVRGDSAAYFCASSPGQRSLTEQYFGPGTRLTVT.

CDR3 nucleotides: TGCAGTGCTAGTTCCCTAGCGGGAGGGCCGGGCACAGATACGCAGTATTTT. Its protein product is CSASSLAGGPGTDTQYF. The chain recombines TRBV20-1 with TRBJ2-3; 12 nucleotides match TRBD2. V lost 3 bases to trimming and J lost 1 base; unmatched junction nucleotides: 8. Germline V gene data show CDR1 as DFQATT and CDR2 as SNEGSKA (reference sequence). The CDR3 runs 17 residues.

The rearrangement uses TRBV15 and TRBJ2-7, with 8 bases lining up with TRBD2. The ends lost 0 bases at V and 3 bases at J; junction bases unmatched: 7. Per the germline V gene, CDR1 is LNHNV and CDR2 is YYDKDF (reference sequence). This CDR3 is built from 16 residues. This CDR3 is CATSRDPVTSGYEQYF. The CDR3 DNA is TGTGCCACCAGCAGAGATCCGGTAACTAGCGGCTACGAGCAGTACTTC.

The CDR3 DNA follows: TGTGCCACCAGCAGAGAGCCAGGGCATGGCTACACCTTC. It encodes CATSREPGHGYTF. The chain employs TRBV15 and TRBJ1-2, with TRBD1 as a possible D gene (5 bases). In germline, CDR1 is LNHNV, CDR2 YYDKDF (reference sequence). The CDR3 is made up of 13 amino acids. V was pared by 0 bases and J by 6 bases, with 8 bases between.

This sequence joins TRBV2 and TRBJ1-5, with D possibly being TRBD1 (6 bases). V gave up 7 bases and J gave up 5 bases, with 18 bases separating them. This CDR3 has 15 residues. CDR1 and CDR2 (germline): SNHLY, FYNNEI. For the CDR3, the DNA is TGTGCCAGCACGGGCAGGGGACAAGGTTATCAGCCCCAGCATTTT. It translates to CASTGRGQGYQPQHF.

The chain is built from TRBV6-2 or TRBV6-3 and TRBJ2-2; 9 nucleotides match TRBD2. The junction had 3 bases not matched to a gene; V was cut back by 2 bases and J by 5 bases. Germline V lookup: CDR1 MNHEY, CDR2 SVGEGT. This CDR3 is built from 15 residues. The CDR3 sequence is CASSYHSGRTGELFF. The DNA of the CDR3 is TGTGCCAGCAGTTACCATAGCGGGAGAACCGGGGAGCTGTTTTTT.

The rearrangement links TRBV7-2 to TRBJ2-5; TRBD2 agrees at 7 bases. The V gene's germline CDR1 is SGHTA and CDR2 FQGNSA. The CDR3 contains 13 residues. Trimming took 5 bases from V and 1 from J; bases not matched to a gene: 1. CDR3 sequence reads: CASSGGVQETQYF. The CDR3 bases are TGTGCCAGCAGCGGGGGGGTCCAAGAGACCCAGTACTTC.

The V gene is TRBV5-1, the J gene TRBJ2-7; D is uncertain. CDR3 length equals 12 residues. CDR1 and CDR2 (germline): SGHRS, YFSETQ. Trimming pared 4 bases from V and 5 bases from J, leaving 10 bases between. CDR3 protein: CASSPTFDEQYF. CDR3 nucleotide sequence: TGCGCCAGCAGCCCAACTTTTGACGAGCAGTACTTC.

V and J are TRBV3-1 and TRBJ2-1; either TRBD1 or TRBD2 may fit D (6 bases each). The CDR3 is 16 amino acids. Germline assignment: CDR1 LGHDT and CDR2 YNNKEL (reference sequence). The ends were cut back, 5 bases at V and 3 bases at J, with 17 bases in the middle. CDR3: CASSGQPGLGYNEQFF. The DNA of the CDR3 is TGTGCCAGCAGCGGACAGCCGGGACTGGGCTACAATGAGCAGTTCTTC.

V usage is TRBV20-1 and J usage is TRBJ2-1; a possible D gene is TRBD1 (5 bases). From germline, CDR1 is DFQATT and CDR2 SNEGSKA (reference sequence). V lost 4 bases and J 5 bases, leaving 15 bases between the germline ends. The CDR3 is 14 residues long. The CDR3 DNA reads TGCAGTGCTAAGAGACAGACTGTAGACAATGAGCAGTTCTTC. It is translated as CSAKRQTVDNEQFF.

This clonotype is a singleton in its sample. The V and J genes are TRBV20-1 and TRBJ1-1; unclear D gene. Germline V lookup: CDR1 DFQATT, CDR2 SNEGSKA (reference sequence). The CDR3 is 15 amino acids. Between the trimmed V and J ends, which lost 0 bases and 4 bases, there was a span of 15 bases. DNA of the CDR3: TGCAGTGCTAGAGATCGGGCCCGAATGAGCACTGAAGCTTTCTTT. Translating gives CSARDRARMSTEAFF.

The genes are TRBV30 and TRBJ2-3; no clear D gene. V shed 4 bases and J shed 1 base, with 9 bases lying between them. Germline loops: CDR1 GTSNPN, CDR2 SVGIG (reference sequence). The CDR3 is made up of 13 amino acids. The CDR3 DNA follows: TGTGCCTGGAATACGGGCGGCACAGATACGCAGTATTTT. This codes for CAWNTGGTDTQYF.

This chain uses TRBV6-1 with TRBJ1-2; a weak D match, TRBD1 (6 bases). CDR3 length equals 14 residues. Germline CDR1 MNHNS, CDR2 SASEGT. Trimming cost V 5 bases and J 0 bases, with 10 bases left between them. The CDR3 region has the DNA TGTGCCAGCAGTCCAGACAGGTCTAACTATGGCTACACCTTC. This gives the protein CASSPDRSNYGYTF.

The genes are TRBV6-1 and TRBJ1-5; TRBD1 matches 11 bases. The CDR3 is 13 residues long. J was trimmed by 7 bases and V by 4 bases; bases with no gene match: 0. Per germline, CDR1 MNHNS and CDR2 SASEGT. The CDR3 DNA follows: TGTGCCAGCAGTGGGACAGGGGGCCAGCCCCAGCATTTT. Amino acid sequence: CASSGTGGQPQHF.

The chain is built from TRBV7-8 and TRBJ1-3; D is undetermined. V lost 3 bases to trimming and J lost 0 bases, with 9 bases between them. In germline, CDR1 is SGHVS, CDR2 FQNEAQ. The CDR3 loop spans 15 amino acids. CDR3 amino acids: CASSFSLGSGNTIYF. DNA for the CDR3: TGTGCCAGCAGCTTTTCCCTGGGCTCTGGAAACACCATATATTTT.

The V gene is TRBV9, the J gene TRBJ1-2; D is perhaps TRBD1 (5 bases). V was trimmed by 3 bases and J by 5 bases, leaving 14 bases between them. The CDR3 contains 14 residues. Germline V gives CDR1 SGDLS, CDR2 YYNGEE. The CDR3 spells CASSAPGTRYGYTF. CDR3 bases: TGTGCCAGCAGCGCTCCAGGGACTCGTTATGGCTACACCTTC.

The rearrangement uses TRBV5-1 and TRBJ2-3; 7 nucleotides match TRBD2. The CDR3 totals 15 residues. J lost 2 bases, V lost 4 bases, and 7 bases had no gene match. The germline V gene has CDR1 SGHRS and CDR2 YFSETQ. CDR3 in DNA: TGCGCCAGCAGCCCGGTAGGGACTAACACAGATACGCAGTATTTT. Its translation: CASSPVGTNTDTQYF. The full variable domain, its missing parts supplied by reference TRBV5-1 and TRBJ2-3, is KAGVTQTPRYLIKTRGQQVTLSCSPISGHRSVSWYQQTPGQGLQFLFEYFSETQRNKGNFPGRFSGRQFSNSRSEMNVSTLELGDSALYLCASSPVGTNTDTQYFGPGTRLTVL.

The chain is built from TRBV6-2 or TRBV6-3 and TRBJ1-3; D is undetermined. The CDR3 is 15 residues long. CDR1 is MNHEY and CDR2 is SVGEGT in the germline V gene. V dropped 4 bases and J dropped 1 base, with 11 bases sitting between them. In DNA, the CDR3 is TGTGCCAGCAGTTGGGAATGGGGATCTGGAAACACCATATATTTT. Residues: CASSWEWGSGNTIYF.

This clonotype was found once. The chain joins TRBV19 to TRBJ2-3, with 8 bases fitting TRBD2. CDR3 length equals 14 residues. The V and J ends lost 7 bases and 4 bases, in that order; junction bases with no gene match: 7. Per the germline V gene, CDR1 is LNHDA and CDR2 is SQIVND (reference sequence). CDR3 nucleotides: TGTGCCAGTACTCAAGCGGGAGTGGCAGATACGCAGTATTTT. As protein: CASTQAGVADTQYF.

The chain is built from TRBV30 and TRBJ1-2; 10 bases agree with TRBD1. J was trimmed by 11 bases and V by 5 bases; bases with no gene match: 5. Germline CDR1 and CDR2: GTSNPN and SVGIG (reference sequence). The CDR3 sequence is 11 residues long. The DNA for the CDR3 is TGTGCCTGGGGGGTGGGACAGGGGTACACCTTC. Its protein product is CAWGVGQGYTF. Using reference TRBV30 and TRBJ1-2 for the parts outside the CDR3, the full variable domain is SQTIHQWPATLVQPVGSPLSLECTVEGTSNPNLYWYRQAAGRGLQLLFYSVGIGQISSEVPQNLSASRPQDRQFILSSKKLLLSDSGFYLCAWGVGQGYTFGSGTRLTVV.